These 32 T cell receptor beta chains originate from one sample sequenced in a study of blood T cell repertoires in COVID-19. The table came from immunoSEQ multiplex PCR; TCRdb's copy has only in-frame clones and leaves some out. The sample lists about 160,000 clones; about 74% were seen once. The sample consisted of peripheral blood. Receptors originate from a man between 60 and 70 years old with acute or convalescent COVID-19.

V and J are TRBV3-1 (or the pseudogene TRBV3-2) and TRBJ2-5; D uncertain. The V gene lost 0 bases and the J gene lost 6 bases, with 14 bases spanning the gap. Germline CDR1 and CDR2: LGHDT and YNNKEL (reference sequence). CDR3 length equals 15 residues. The CDR3 sequence: CASSQDMVPAQTQYF. The CDR3 bases are TGTGCCAGCAGCCAAGATATGGTCCCCGCGCAGACCCAGTACTTC.

In this sample, this clone turned up once. The chain links TRBV5-1 to TRBJ1-1; D is perhaps TRBD1 (6 bases). Deletions cut 4 bases from V and 0 bases from J, with 10 bases between. CDR1 and CDR2 (germline): SGHRS, YFSETQ. The CDR3 has 14 residues. This chain's CDR3 is CASSHGQMNTEAFF. DNA for the CDR3: TGCGCCAGCAGCCACGGACAGATGAACACTGAAGCTTTCTTT.

The chain has TRBV24-1 and TRBJ2-2, with 9 bases lining up with TRBD1. Per germline, CDR1 KGHDR and CDR2 SFDVKD. The V segment lost 4 bases and the J segment 5 bases; nucleotides outside the gene matches: 13. The CDR3 extends over 18 amino acids. The CDR3 DNA reads TGTGCCACCAGTGACCCCGACAGGGGGATTTTGGGGACCGGGGAGCTGTTTTTT. Protein: CATSDPDRGILGTGELFF.

This clone has just one count. The V and J genes are TRBV7-2 and TRBJ2-1; TRBD1 matches 7 bases. With V trimmed by 4 bases and J by 4 bases, 7 bases remained unmatched. The length of the CDR3 is 15 residues. Germline V gives CDR1 SGHTA, CDR2 FQGNSA. The CDR3 reads CASSSPGTAYNEQFF. The CDR3 DNA sequence: TGTGCCAGCAGCTCTCCCGGGACAGCATACAATGAGCAGTTCTTC.

The CDR3 nucleotides are TGTGCCAGCAGCGTAGTTCCAGGGAAGCCAGGAAGCACTGAAGCTTTCTTT. Encoded protein: CASSVVPGKPGSTEAFF. The V gene is TRBV9, the J gene TRBJ1-1, with a possible D match to TRBD1 (5 bases). Germline V gene sequence: CDR1 SGDLS, CDR2 YYNGEE. V was pared by 0 bases and J by 4 bases, with 19 bases between. This CDR3 region has 17 residues.

In nucleotides, the CDR3 is TGCGCCAGCAGCTCGGACGGGGACTACGAGCAGTACTTC. Residues: CASSSDGDYEQYF. The chain is built from TRBV5-1 and TRBJ2-7; weak D call: TRBD2 (5 bases). This CDR3 has 13 amino acids. V lost 3 bases, J lost 3 bases, and 10 bases lay in between. In germline, CDR1 is SGHRS, CDR2 YFSETQ.

The rearrangement links TRBV7-2 to TRBJ1-6; 8 positions agree with TRBD1. Losses at the gene ends were 1 base for V and 8 bases for J; bases not matched to a gene: 1. Looked up from germline, CDR1 is SGHTA and CDR2 is FQGNSA. This CDR3 spans 14 amino acids. CDR3 region: CASSLGQGYSPLHF. CDR3 nucleotide sequence: TGTGCCAGCAGCTTAGGACAGGGGTATTCACCCCTCCACTTT.

V usage is TRBV16 and J usage is TRBJ2-7; no clear D. Per the germline V gene, CDR1 is KGHSY and CDR2 is FQNENV. This CDR3 comprises 16 residues. Trimming pared 0 bases from V and 5 bases from J, leaving 17 bases between. The CDR3 DNA sequence: TGTGCCAGCAGCCAATCGAGAAGCCAGGCGAAAAACGAGCAGTACTTC. Translated, it gives CASSQSRSQAKNEQYF.

The gene calls are TRBV4-1 and TRBJ2-7; 12 bases line up with TRBD1. CDR1 MGHRA and CDR2 YSYEKL come from the germline V gene. The J segment lost 4 bases and the V segment lost 6 bases, leaving 10 bases of the junction unmatched. The CDR3 has 16 residues. CDR3 coding DNA: TGCGCCAGCAGTCCTATACCGGGACAGGGGGCTTACGAGCAGTACTTC. Translating it yields CASSPIPGQGAYEQYF.

The rearrangement uses TRBV30 and TRBJ1-2, with D possibly matching TRBD1 (6 bases). This CDR3 contains 13 residues. Germline CDR1 GTSNPN, CDR2 SVGIG (reference sequence). Trimming shortened V by 4 bases and J by 7 bases, and 16 bases separated the two germline ends. CDR3 DNA sequence: TGTGCCTGGAAGCTTACAGGGTCTTCTGGCTACACCTTC. Translated, it gives CAWKLTGSSGYTF.

The chain is built from TRBV12-3 or TRBV12-4 and TRBJ1-2, with D tentatively TRBD1 (5 bases). Trimming removed 4 bases from V and 6 bases from J, with 12 bases in between. This CDR3 comprises 13 residues. CDR3: CASSWGGSNGYTF. The CDR3 coding sequence is TGTGCCAGCAGTTGGGGGGGATCAAATGGCTACACCTTC.

CDR3 bases: TGCGCCAGCAGCTCGGGACTAGCGGGGTTTTCTAGCACAGATACGCAGTATTTT. Protein sequence: CASSSGLAGFSSTDTQYF. J is TRBJ2-3 and V is TRBV5-1; TRBD2 agrees at 13 bases. Germline CDR1 is SGHRS and CDR2 is YFSETQ. V dropped 3 bases and J dropped 0; count of bases not matched to a gene: 7. The CDR3 spans 18 residues.

The V gene is TRBV3-1 (or the pseudogene TRBV3-2), the J gene TRBJ1-2, with 10 bases matching TRBD1. The CDR3 has 14 amino acids. CDR1 LGHDT and CDR2 YNNKEL come from the germline V gene (reference sequence). Trimming took 9 bases from V and 5 from J; bases not matched to a gene: 9. CDR3 loop: CASKGTGEKYGYTF. CDR3 DNA: TGTGCCAGTAAAGGGACAGGGGAAAAATATGGCTACACCTTC.

In this sample, this clone turned up a few times. This chain's CDR3 is CASSYGRGSYEQYF. CDR3 in DNA: TGTGCCAGCAGTTACGGCAGGGGCTCCTACGAGCAGTACTTC. This chain links TRBV6-5 with TRBJ2-7; tentatively, D is TRBD1 (6 bases). Germline V CDR1 and CDR2: MNHEY, SVGAGI. V was pared by 2 bases and J by 0 bases, with 8 bases between. The CDR3 has 14 amino acids.

This clone was seen a few times. CDR3 protein: CASRGGGSYNEQFF. For the CDR3, the DNA is TGTGCCAGCAGGGGAGGGGGCTCCTACAATGAGCAGTTCTTC. J is TRBJ2-1 and V is TRBV5-5; a weak D match, TRBD2 (7 bases). V lost 5 bases, J lost 0 bases, and 9 bases lay in between. The CDR3 has 14 amino acids. From germline, CDR1 is SGHKS and CDR2 YYEKEE (reference sequence).

This clone showed up just once. The chain employs TRBV10-3 and TRBJ1-5; D call uncertain. The germline V gene has CDR1 ENHRY and CDR2 SYGVKD. The V end was cut by 2 bases, the J end by 5 bases, with 7 bases between. CDR3 length: 13 residues. CDR3 in DNA: TGTGCCATCAGTGAGGGGCGGGATCAGCCCCAGCATTTT. Its protein is CAISEGRDQPQHF.

This chain's CDR3 is CATSDSGTGGPGANVLTF. In DNA, the CDR3 is TGTGCCACCAGTGATTCTGGGACAGGGGGACCTGGGGCCAACGTCCTGACTTTC. The chain uses TRBV24-1 and TRBJ2-6, with 11 bases lining up with TRBD1. This CDR3 region has 18 residues. Germline CDR1 reads KGHDR; CDR2 reads SFDVKD. Trimming removed 2 bases from V and 2 bases from J; junction bases left unmatched: 4.

This chain links TRBV7-2 with TRBJ2-5; the match to TRBD1 covers 9 bases. The CDR3 sequence is 16 residues long. From germline, CDR1 is SGHTA and CDR2 FQGNSA. V was pared by 2 bases and J by 5 bases, with 9 bases of the junction left unmatched. The CDR3 sequence: CASSLLLGTGKETQYF. The CDR3 nucleotides are TGTGCCAGCAGCTTACTCCTGGGGACAGGGAAGGAGACCCAGTACTTC. The whole variable domain, remainder taken from reference TRBV7-2 and TRBJ2-5, is GAGVSQSPSNKVTEKGKDVELRCDPISGHTALYWYRQSLGQGLEFLIYFQGNSAPDKSGLPSDRFSAERTGGSVSTLTIQRTQQEDSAVYLCASSLLLGTGKETQYFGPGTRLLVL.

This clone was observed a few times. The chain joins TRBV11-2 to TRBJ2-2; 9 bases line up with TRBD1. The CDR3 totals 16 residues. After removal of 6 bases from V and 3 bases from J, the junction contained 8 bases not matched to a gene. CDR1 SGHAT and CDR2 FQNNGV come from the germline V gene. CDR3 sequence: CASSSRDRVYTGELFF. DNA of the CDR3: TGTGCCAGCAGTTCCCGGGACAGGGTTTACACCGGGGAGCTGTTTTTT. The full variable domain, in which reference TRBV11-2 and TRBJ2-2 provide the parts outside the CDR3, is EAGVAQSPRYKIIEKRQSVAFWCNPISGHATLYWYQQILGQGPKLLIQFQNNGVVDDSQLPKDRFSAERLKGVDSTLKIQPAKLEDSAVYLCASSSRDRVYTGELFFGEGSRLTVL.

The chain recombines TRBV19 with TRBJ2-7; 11 positions match TRBD1. The V and J ends lost 5 bases and 5 bases, in that order; junction bases with no gene match: 2. Looked up from germline, CDR1 is LNHDA and CDR2 is SQIVND (reference sequence). CDR3 length equals 13 residues. CDR3 in DNA: TGTGCCAGTAGTGTGGGACAGGGGGACGAGCAGTACTTC. The encoded protein is CASSVGQGDEQYF.

This clone was seen at least ten times. The rearrangement joins TRBV15 to TRBJ2-7; 7 bases map to TRBD2. CDR1 is LNHNV and CDR2 is YYDKDF in the germline V gene (reference sequence). CDR3 size: 14 residues. The trim removed 6 bases at V and 5 bases at J, leaving 10 bases unmatched. The CDR3 region is CATRPGGLGDEQYF. In DNA, the CDR3 is TGTGCCACCAGGCCGGGAGGTCTCGGGGACGAGCAGTACTTC.

This chain connects TRBV5-5 to TRBJ2-7, with a weak D call TRBD1 (6 bases). The ends were cut back, 3 bases at V and 4 bases at J, with 14 bases in the middle. Germline CDR1 reads SGHKS; CDR2 reads YYEKEE (reference sequence). The CDR3 contains 14 residues. CDR3 in DNA: TGTGCCAGCAGCTACAGGGCGATGGGTTACGAGCAGTACTTC. Amino acid sequence: CASSYRAMGYEQYF. Complete variable domain (other parts from reference TRBV5-5 and TRBJ2-7): DAGVTQSPTHLIKTRGQQVTLRCSPISGHKSVSWYQQVLGQGPQFIFQYYEKEERGRGNFPDRFSARQFPNYSSELNVNALLLGDSALYLCASSYRAMGYEQYFGPGTRLTVT.

CDR3 nucleotides: TGTGCCACCGCTACTAGCGGGGTCGCCTCTGGGGCCAACGTCCTGACTTTC. Encoded protein: CATATSGVASGANVLTF. The chain is built from TRBV24-1 and TRBJ2-6; 10 positions agree with TRBD2. Trimming took 9 bases from V and 0 from J; bases not matched to a gene: 7. The germline CDR1 and CDR2 sequences are KGHDR and SFDVKD. This CDR3 spans 17 amino acids.

The chain recombines TRBV7-2 with TRBJ1-4, with D possibly matching TRBD1 (5 bases). The V gene's germline CDR1 is SGHTA and CDR2 FQGNSA. The CDR3 runs to 15 residues. Trimming left V 1 base short and J 7 bases short, with 13 bases between. CDR3 loop: CASSLVPGGGEKLFF. The DNA for the CDR3 is TGTGCCAGCAGCTTAGTCCCAGGCGGGGGTGAAAAACTGTTTTTT.

This sequence joins TRBV19 and TRBJ2-5; TRBD1 matches at 9 bases. The CDR3 covers 17 residues. Trimming removed 5 bases from V and 4 bases from J; junction bases left unmatched: 14. Germline V CDR1 and CDR2: LNHDA, SQIVND (reference sequence). The CDR3 DNA follows: TGTGCCAGTAGTCGACTACCGGGACAGGGTTGGGGAGAGACCCAGTACTTC. It yields the protein CASSRLPGQGWGETQYF.

This CDR3 reads CASSTGSYEQYF. The CDR3 nucleotides are TGTGCCAGCAGTACAGGTTCCTACGAGCAGTACTTC. The chain has TRBV28 and TRBJ2-7, with D possibly TRBD1 on 5 matching bases. This CDR3 comprises 12 residues. The V gene's germline CDR1 is MDHEN and CDR2 SYDVKM. Trimming pared 5 bases from V and 1 base from J, leaving 6 bases between.

The CDR3 coding sequence is TGTGCCAGTAGTGGCCAGGGGGCAACTAATGAAAAACTGTTTTTT. Its translation: CASSGQGATNEKLFF. V is TRBV19 and J is TRBJ1-4, with 7 nucleotides matching TRBD1. The CDR3 is 15 residues long. Per germline, CDR1 LNHDA and CDR2 SQIVND (reference sequence). J gave up 0 bases and V 5 bases, and 3 bases lay outside the gene matches. Filled out from reference TRBV19 and TRBJ1-4, the complete variable domain reads DGGITQSPKYLFRKEGQNVTLSCEQNLNHDAMYWYRQDPGQGLRLIYYSQIVNDFQKGDIAEGYSVSREKKESFPLTVTSAQKNPTAFYLCASSGQGATNEKLFFGSGTQLSVL.

This clone was seen only a few times. The chain is built from TRBV24-1 and TRBJ2-2; 7 bases agree with TRBD2. After removal of 9 bases from V and 6 bases from J, the junction contained 6 bases not matched to a gene. From germline, CDR1 is KGHDR and CDR2 SFDVKD. The CDR3 sequence is 13 residues long. CDR3 in amino acids: CATQSGDPGELFF. The DNA of the CDR3 is TGTGCCACCCAGAGCGGGGATCCCGGGGAGCTGTTTTTT.

The rearrangement links TRBV18 to TRBJ1-5, with a tentative D call TRBD1 (5 bases). CDR3 length: 15 residues. Germline CDR1 KGHSH, CDR2 LQKENI. Trimming removed 6 bases from V and 3 bases from J, with 15 bases in between. CDR3 in amino acids: CASSPSGDFNQPQHF. The DNA of the CDR3 is TGTGCCAGCTCTCCCTCCGGGGACTTCAATCAGCCCCAGCATTTT.

The chain uses TRBV7-8 and TRBJ2-7; D is unresolved. In germline, CDR1 is SGHVS, CDR2 FQNEAQ. V was cut by 0 bases and J by 5 bases, with 11 bases left in between. The CDR3 runs 14 residues. CDR3 in DNA: TGTGCCAGCAGCTTAGCGACGGCGGCGGACGAGCAGTACTTC. This encodes CASSLATAADEQYF.

This chain's CDR3 is CAWSVNRGGNSNQPQHF. The CDR3 DNA reads as TGTGCCTGGAGTGTAAATCGAGGCGGCAATAGCAATCAGCCCCAGCATTTT. The rearrangement joins TRBV30 to TRBJ1-5; D call uncertain. Germline CDR1 GTSNPN, CDR2 SVGIG (reference sequence). Trimming cost V 0 bases and J 0 bases, with 15 bases left between them. The CDR3 is 17 residues long.

V gene TRBV12-3 or TRBV12-4 combines with J gene TRBJ2-7, with D perhaps matching TRBD2 (6 bases). This CDR3 is built from 13 residues. Trimming stripped 2 bases from V and 2 bases from J, with 7 bases between. CDR3: CASSLWGAYEQYF. The CDR3 bases are TGTGCCAGCAGTTTATGGGGGGCCTACGAGCAGTACTTC.